This T cell receptor beta chain was sequenced during a study of blood T cell repertoires in COVID-19. At the level of the study: Acute-phase and convalescent COVID-19 samples originated in the United States, Italy and Spain. The cDNA or gDNA used as material had been derived from T cells, B-cell-depleted T cells, or PBMCs.

Per the original methods: Nucleated cell counts were estimated from reference gene primer amplification. Only in-frame clones appear in the TCRdb table, and some are missing; sequencing was by immunoSEQ multiplex PCR. V, J and clone size were drawn from that table, and D and trimming were deduced from the DNA. The sample records some 60,000 clones, 91% being singletons. This CDR3 has 13 residues. V lost 5 bases, J lost 0 bases, and 7 bases lay in between. The specimen sequenced was peripheral blood. The V gene is TRBV12-3 or TRBV12-4, the J gene TRBJ1-1; D unclear. This TCR came from a man in his sixties with acute or convalescent COVID-19. DNA for the CDR3: TGTGCCAGCAGTCCAAGCTTGAACACTGAAGCTTTCTTT. It translates to CASSPSLNTEAFF.